The T cell receptor beta chain under discussion was sequenced for a study of cytomegalovirus exposure and HLA in healthy donors. Study outcomes and limitations: Clonal expansion, a later analysis showed, was greater in HLA-associated TCR beta chains than in equally common others. What was likely a sequencing artifact was a cluster of highly shared sequence variants.

This clone was picked up one time. The antigen is unknown. Germline CDR1 is SGHTA and CDR2 is FQGNSA. V shed 7 bases and J shed 4 bases, with 10 bases lying between them. This CDR3 is built from 12 residues. A multiplex PCR was run with 60 Vbeta primers and 13 Jbeta primers. Clones were sequenced by immunoSEQ multiplex PCR, and TCRdb holds only the in-frame ones, with some missing. The sample consists of more than 150,000 clones, 70% to 90% of them appearing once. The sequence was obtained from a woman aged 25 to 39 in good health and CMV-seronegative. This chain joins TRBV7-2 and TRBJ1-2; unclear D gene. Sequenced sample: PBMCs. The CDR3 protein is CASTPEPYGYTF. CDR3 nucleotide sequence: TGTGCCAGCACCCCGGAGCCCTATGGCTACACCTTC.